The 21 T cell receptor beta chains below were found in one sample sequenced in a study of T cell changes during pregnancy in multiple sclerosis. This table comes from immunoSEQ multiplex PCR, and its TCRdb copy is limited to in-frame clones, with some not included. The repertoire holds 35,000 to 55,000 clones, with about 89% as singletons. Sequencing used CD4+ T cells from peripheral blood mononuclear cells, obtained after pregnancy. These receptors came from a female donor with multiple sclerosis, enrolled in a pregnancy study.

A single count supports this clone. The chain has TRBV11-2 and TRBJ2-3; tentatively, D is TRBD2 (5 bases). V was pared by 1 base and J by 6 bases, with 11 bases between. The CDR3 totals 14 residues. Per the germline V gene, CDR1 is SGHAT and CDR2 is FQNNGV. CDR3 residues: CASSLVFGVDTQYF. The CDR3 DNA reads TGTGCCAGCAGCTTAGTGTTCGGGGTGGATACGCAGTATTTT.

This chain connects TRBV19 to TRBJ1-2; possible D gene TRBD1, 5 bases. The CDR3 covers 15 residues. Trimming took off 6 bases at V and 0 bases at J, with 14 bases between the two ends. From germline, CDR1 is LNHDA and CDR2 SQIVND (reference sequence). CDR3: CASRGRQIANYGYTF. The DNA of the CDR3 is TGTGCCAGTAGGGGAAGACAGATAGCTAACTATGGCTACACCTTC.

J is TRBJ1-1 and V is TRBV5-4, with 8 nucleotides matching TRBD1. Trimming removed 4 bases from V and 3 bases from J; junction bases left unmatched: 5. The CDR3 contains 14 residues. The germline V gene encodes CDR1 SGHNT and CDR2 YYREEE (reference sequence). CDR3 residues: CASSPGGGYTEAFF. CDR3 in DNA: TGTGCCAGCAGCCCAGGGGGCGGGTACACTGAAGCTTTCTTT.

The table lists this clone with a count of one. The rearrangement uses TRBV9 and TRBJ2-5; tentatively, D is TRBD1 (6 bases). The CDR3 has 15 amino acids. CDR1 SGDLS and CDR2 YYNGEE come from the germline V gene. The V end was cut by 3 bases, the J end by 5 bases, with 17 bases between. The CDR3 protein is CASSATGTPLETQYF. In DNA, the CDR3 is TGTGCCAGCAGCGCGACCGGGACACCGTTGGAGACCCAGTACTTC.

The gene calls are TRBV5-1 and TRBJ2-5; D not resolved. CDR1 and CDR2 (germline): SGHRS, YFSETQ. Deletions cut 0 bases from V and 5 bases from J, with 11 bases between. The CDR3 consists of 14 residues. The CDR3 DNA is TGCGCCAGCAGCTTGGTCCCCTTCGGGGAGACCCAGTACTTC. Translated: CASSLVPFGETQYF.

The chain recombines TRBV19 with TRBJ1-5; D call uncertain. Trimming took 1 base from V and 7 from J, leaving 5 bases between them. The germline V gene encodes CDR1 LNHDA and CDR2 SQIVND (reference sequence). The CDR3 length is 12 residues. The CDR3 loop is CASSIASQPQHF. The DNA for the CDR3 is TGTGCCAGTAGTATAGCGAGCCAGCCCCAGCATTTT.

The CDR3 loop reads CASSEGGGPGMNTEAFF. The CDR3 nucleotides are TGTGCCAGCAGTGAGGGGGGGGGTCCGGGGATGAACACTGAAGCTTTCTTT. J is TRBJ1-1 and V is TRBV2; maybe TRBD1 (5 bases). CDR3 size: 17 residues. V lost 3 bases, J lost 0 bases, and 17 bases lay in between. Germline CDR1 and CDR2: SNHLY and FYNNEI.

The sample holds one count of this clone. The rearrangement uses TRBV6-5 and TRBJ2-3, with D possibly matching TRBD1 (5 bases). In germline, CDR1 is MNHEY, CDR2 SVGAGI. Trimming took off 6 bases at V and 1 base at J, with 11 bases between the two ends. The CDR3 is made up of 14 amino acids. The DNA of the CDR3 is TGTGCCAGCAGAACTGTACAGGGCACAGATACGCAGTATTTT. It codes for CASRTVQGTDTQYF.

The chain has TRBV4-1 and TRBJ2-7; 10 nucleotides line up with TRBD1. With V trimmed by 0 bases and J by 3 bases, 5 bases remained unmatched. The CDR3 runs 16 residues. CDR1 and CDR2 from the germline V gene are MGHRA and YSYEKL. CDR3 sequence (DNA): TGCGCCAGCAGCCAAGAAAGGGGACAGGGGAACTACGAGCAGTACTTC. Encoded protein: CASSQERGQGNYEQYF.

The chain joins TRBV28 to TRBJ2-3; possible D gene TRBD1, 5 bases. Germline V lookup: CDR1 MDHEN, CDR2 SYDVKM. The CDR3 has 15 residues. V was pared by 1 base and J by 1 base, with 9 bases between. CDR3 DNA sequence: TGTGCCAGCAGTTTATTCGGCAGGGGCACAGATACGCAGTATTTT. Its protein product is CASSLFGRGTDTQYF.

V and J are TRBV4-1 and TRBJ2-1, with 9 bases fitting TRBD2. Germline CDR1 is MGHRA and CDR2 is YSYEKL. This CDR3 region has 14 residues. V was clipped by 3 bases and J by 8 bases; unmatched bases: 5. CDR3 region: CASSQTGLAYEQFF. The CDR3 nucleotides are TGCGCCAGCAGCCAGACGGGACTAGCCTATGAGCAGTTCTTC.

Only one count was recorded for this clone. The rearrangement joins TRBV21-1 to TRBJ2-2; the table's D call, TRBD1, has no DNA check behind it. TRBV21-1 is deemed a pseudogene. This CDR3 comprises 16 residues. DNA for the CDR3: TGTGCCAGCAGCCCTCCGGGACACTCGAACACCGGGGAGCTGTTTTTT. The encoded protein is CASSPPGHSNTGELFF.

This rearrangement joins TRBV30 to TRBJ2-3; 8 bases align to TRBD1. The CDR3 runs to 16 residues. The V gene end was trimmed by 1 base and the J gene end by 0 bases; junction bases not matched to a gene: 6. The germline gives CDR1 GTSNPN, CDR2 SVGIG (reference sequence). CDR3 nucleotide sequence: TGTGCCTGGAGTGCCGGGACAGGAAAAAGCACAGATACGCAGTATTTT. Amino acid sequence: CAWSAGTGKSTDTQYF.

V usage is TRBV30 and J usage is TRBJ2-1, with TRBD2 identical over 9 bases. This CDR3 region has 16 residues. Germline V gene data show CDR1 as GTSNPN and CDR2 as SVGIG (reference sequence). The junction had 10 bases not matched to a gene; V was cut back by 3 bases and J by 4 bases. CDR3 loop: CAWRPIAGVVYNEQFF. CDR3 DNA: TGTGCCTGGAGGCCCATAGCGGGAGTCGTTTACAATGAGCAGTTCTTC. Using reference TRBV30 and TRBJ2-1 for the parts outside the CDR3, the full variable domain is SQTIHQWPATLVQPVGSPLSLECTVEGTSNPNLYWYRQAAGRGLQLLFYSVGIGQISSEVPQNLSASRPQDRQFILSSKKLLLSDSGFYLCAWRPIAGVVYNEQFFGPGTRLTVL.

J is TRBJ1-1 and V is TRBV5-4, with 10 bases fitting TRBD1. The length of the CDR3 is 15 residues. V lost 4 bases, J lost 3 bases, and 6 bases stayed unmatched. Germline V gene sequence: CDR1 SGHNT, CDR2 YYREEE (reference sequence). The DNA of the CDR3 is TGTGCCAGCAGCACCCAAGGGACAGGGGACACTGAAGCTTTCTTT. This encodes CASSTQGTGDTEAFF.

The J gene is TRBJ2-3, the V gene TRBV10-3; the match to TRBD2 covers 7 bases. This CDR3 region has 15 residues. Trimming at V came to 6 bases and at J to 2 bases, leaving 8 bases not matched to a gene. Germline-derived CDR1 and CDR2 are ENHRY and SYGVKD. The CDR3 DNA reads TGTGCCATCAGCGACCGCGGGAGAATCACAGATACGCAGTATTTT. Its protein is CAISDRGRITDTQYF.

This chain uses TRBV6-5 with TRBJ1-5; D is uncertain. This CDR3 comprises 14 residues. V dropped 7 bases and J dropped 4 bases, with 14 bases sitting between them. Germline CDR1 and CDR2: MNHEY and SVGAGI. Here the CDR3 reads CASTSRGKNQPQHF. CDR3 DNA: TGTGCCAGCACCTCCCGGGGAAAAAATCAGCCCCAGCATTTT.

This chain joins TRBV29-1 and TRBJ1-5; 8 positions agree with TRBD1. CDR1 SQVTM and CDR2 ANQGSEA come from the germline V gene. The CDR3 length is 14 residues. Trimming took 6 bases from V and 2 from J; bases not matched to a gene: 6. The CDR3 bases are TGCAGCGTCGTCGGACAGGGAGGCAATCAGCCCCAGCATTTT. This codes for CSVVGQGGNQPQHF.

This clone was found a few times. The chain has TRBV7-9 and TRBJ2-7; TRBD1 is a possible D gene (6 bases). V lost 1 base, J lost 3 bases, and 13 bases lay in between. Germline V gene data show CDR1 as SEHNR and CDR2 as FQNEAQ (reference sequence). The CDR3 covers 15 residues. The CDR3: CASSLGGPSNYEQYF. The CDR3, as DNA: TGTGCCAGCAGCTTAGGGGGGCCTTCGAACTACGAGCAGTACTTC.

The genes are TRBV2 and TRBJ2-7; a weak D match, TRBD1 (5 bases). CDR3 length equals 12 residues. Deletions cut 4 bases from V and 13 bases from J, with 17 bases between. Germline CDR1 SNHLY, CDR2 FYNNEI. The CDR3 protein is CASSGDTGPEYF. CDR3 DNA sequence: TGTGCCAGCAGTGGGGATACAGGACCGGAATACTTC. The variable domain in full, completed from reference TRBV2 and TRBJ2-7, reads EPEVTQTPSHQVTQMGQEVILRCVPISNHLYFYWYRQILGQKVEFLVSFYNNEISEKSEIFDDQFSVERPDGSNFTLKIRSTKLEDSAMYFCASSGDTGPEYFGPGTRLTVT.

This sequence joins TRBV5-1 and TRBJ2-7; 11 bases fit TRBD1. Trimming cost V 4 bases and J 9 bases; bases outside gene matches: 9. The germline gives CDR1 SGHRS, CDR2 YFSETQ. CDR3 length: 14 amino acids. The CDR3 is CASSTGTGGLAQYF. The CDR3 region has the DNA TGCGCCAGCAGCACCGGGACAGGGGGTCTCGCGCAGTACTTC. Complete variable domain (other parts from reference TRBV5-1 and TRBJ2-7): KAGVTQTPRYLIKTRGQQVTLSCSPISGHRSVSWYQQTPGQGLQFLFEYFSETQRNKGNFPGRFSGRQFSNSRSEMNVSTLELGDSALYLCASSTGTGGLAQYFGPGTRLTVT.